This TCR beta chain comes out of a study of Graves' ophthalmopathy and Graves' hyperthyroidism. Hyperthyroidism was classified as stable if no ophthalmopathy occurred within 18 months of follow-up. The hyperthyroidism patients had a new diagnosis of under 2 months' duration and were aged 18 to 65. The study, taken as a whole, reports: The model's prediction of ophthalmopathy progression had roughly 68% sensitivity and 72% to 75% specificity.

Transcripts of RNA were the source for amplifying TCR beta CDR3 regions. The first-round RT-PCR employed HTBI primers together with the Qiagen OneStep RT-PCR kit. A multiplex PCR was then performed as the second round. TCRdb re-called the multiplex PCR reads with MiXCR, one entry per CDR3 protein. Seen here are about 620,000 distinct CDR3 sequences, over 20% observed once, and the top ten hold about 6.6%. In regard to this clonotype: The target antigen is unknown.

The sequenced sample was peripheral blood. The receptor was derived from a woman aged 18-29 years with stable Graves' hyperthyroidism. Some clones in this sample may be carry-over from other donors' samples.

CDR3 in DNA: TGTGCCAGCAGAAGGACGGGACTTCTTGGAGGCTACACCTTC. Its translation is CASRRTGLLGGYTF. The chain joins TRBV2 to TRBJ1-2, with a tentative D call TRBD1 (5 bases). The CDR3 length is 14 residues. V was cut by 6 bases and J by 8 bases, with 19 bases left in between. Germline V gene lookup returns CDR1 SNHLY and CDR2 FYNNEI.